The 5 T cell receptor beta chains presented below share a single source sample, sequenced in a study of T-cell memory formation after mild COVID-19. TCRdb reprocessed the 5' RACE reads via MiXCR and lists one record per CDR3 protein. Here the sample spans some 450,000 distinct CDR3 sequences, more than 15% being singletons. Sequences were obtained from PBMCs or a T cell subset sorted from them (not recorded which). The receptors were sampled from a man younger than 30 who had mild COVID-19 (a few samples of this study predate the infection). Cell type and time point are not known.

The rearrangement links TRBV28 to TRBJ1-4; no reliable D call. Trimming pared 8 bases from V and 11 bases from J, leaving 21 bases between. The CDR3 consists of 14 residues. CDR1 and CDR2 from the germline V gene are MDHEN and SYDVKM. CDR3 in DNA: TGTGCCAGCTTCCCCGGGTCCGGGATGCGGAAACTGTTTTTT. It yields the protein CASFPGSGMRKLFF.

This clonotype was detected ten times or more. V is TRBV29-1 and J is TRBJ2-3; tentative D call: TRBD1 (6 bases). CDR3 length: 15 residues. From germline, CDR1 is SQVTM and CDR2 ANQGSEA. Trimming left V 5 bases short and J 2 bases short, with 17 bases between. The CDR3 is CSVYSPGHSTDTQYF. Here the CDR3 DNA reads TGCAGCGTTTATTCTCCGGGACACTCCACAGATACGCAGTATTTT.

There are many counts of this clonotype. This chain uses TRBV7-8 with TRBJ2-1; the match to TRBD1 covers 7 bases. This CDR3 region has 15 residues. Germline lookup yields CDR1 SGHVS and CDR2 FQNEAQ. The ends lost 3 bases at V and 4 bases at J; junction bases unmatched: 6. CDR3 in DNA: TGTGCCAGCAGCTTGGAAAGGACAGGTTACAATGAGCAGTTCTTC. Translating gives CASSLERTGYNEQFF.

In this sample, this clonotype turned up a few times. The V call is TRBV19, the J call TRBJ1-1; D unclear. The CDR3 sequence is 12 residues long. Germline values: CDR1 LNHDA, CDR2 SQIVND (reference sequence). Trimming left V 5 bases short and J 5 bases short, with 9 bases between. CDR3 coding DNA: TGTGCCAGTAGTCCCGGGTGGACTGAAGCTTTCTTT. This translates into CASSPGWTEAFF. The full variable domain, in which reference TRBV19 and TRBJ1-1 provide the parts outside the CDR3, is DGGITQSPKYLFRKEGQNVTLSCEQNLNHDAMYWYRQDPGQGLRLIYYSQIVNDFQKGDIAEGYSVSREKKESFPLTVTSAQKNPTAFYLCASSPGWTEAFFGQGTRLTVV.

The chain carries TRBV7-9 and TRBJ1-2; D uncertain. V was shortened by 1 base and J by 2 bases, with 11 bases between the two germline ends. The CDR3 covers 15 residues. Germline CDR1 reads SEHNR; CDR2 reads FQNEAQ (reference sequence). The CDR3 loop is CASSLGGGPNYGYTF. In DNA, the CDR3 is TGTGCCAGCAGCTTAGGTGGAGGGCCAAACTATGGCTACACCTTC.